This T cell receptor beta chain was captured in a study of T cell clones after liver transplantation. Study in general: Three of eight recipients were HCV-positive; others had non-autoimmune, non-viral indications. Draws occurred before transplant, before withdrawal, and after complete or failed withdrawal. Study-wide findings and caveats: Conclusions were preliminary, with small, heterogeneous patient groups. In two subjects, few donor cells limited the measurable donor-reactive repertoire.

With regard to this clone: Its antigen is unidentified.

J lost 0 bases, V lost 6 bases, and 5 bases had no gene match. CDR1 and CDR2 from the germline V gene are SNHLY and FYNNEI. The CDR3 has 15 amino acids. Generated by immunoSEQ multiplex PCR, the TCRdb table keeps only in-frame clones and is missing some. Of about 99,000 clones listed, about 86% are singletons. Sequenced here: CD4+ T cells from blood, sampled approximately 4 years after liver transplant. This clonotype was obtained from a human patient who received a liver transplant. Some T cells may trace back to the graft donor. The rearrangement uses TRBV2 and TRBJ2-1; TRBD1 matches 7 bases. This chain's CDR3 is CASRMTGSSYNEQFF. In DNA, the CDR3 is TGTGCCAGCAGGATGACAGGGAGCTCCTACAATGAGCAGTTCTTC.